The clone carrying this TCR beta chain was detected only a few times. The antigen is undetermined. The sample's time point: baseline, week 1 (first vaccination visit). Treatment noted: pre-vaccination baseline after standard-of-care therapy. Those who donated had recent WHO grade 3 or 4 IDH1-mutant, ATRX-lost astrocytomas. Clones were read by immunoSEQ multiplex PCR, and TCRdb kept only the in-frame ones, dropping some. The sample has some 70,000 clones; 79% are singletons. This sample was taken from a study of a mutant IDH1 vaccine in newly diagnosed glioma. Across the whole study: Former treatment meant radiotherapy, temozolomide, or both; the majority had gotten both. Study outcomes and limitations: Shifts in the top peripheral T cell clonotypes seemed unrelated to pseudoprogression. It was about 93% of patients that developed vaccine-induced immune responses.

Germline V CDR1 and CDR2: SGHRS, YFSETQ. CDR3 size: 15 residues. Trimming shortened V by 3 bases and J by 2 bases, and 15 bases separated the two germline ends. This TCR came from a man aged 50-60 years with glioma. The chain links TRBV5-1 to TRBJ2-7; D unresolved. This specimen was PBMCs, taken from a glioma patient treated with radiotherapy, temozolomide or both. Here the CDR3 reads CASSSDPGRTYEQYF. CDR3 nucleotides: TGCGCCAGCAGCTCCGACCCGGGCAGGACCTACGAGCAGTACTTC.